Detailed here is one TCR beta chain. Assay used: immunoSEQ multiplex PCR; TCRdb lists only in-frame clones, some missing. The sample yields 300,000 to 500,000 clones, 80% to 90% seen once. This specimen comes from a study of Ad26.COV2.S vaccination and SARS-CoV-2 variants. Study as a whole: A participant enrolled in the COV1001 Ad26.COV2.S trial arm provided the sample. Ad26.COV2.S given intramuscularly, once or twice 56 days apart.

Treatment denoted: some 20 received Ad26.COV2.S at low or high dose, single or two shots; several received placebo; per-sample allocation not given. Collection of the samples took place on day 63 after the first injection of vaccine or placebo. Boston hosted the donor, who was an adult aged 18-55 years. What was given as vaccine was an Ad26 vector encoding Wuhan-strain SARS-CoV-2 spike. The sample in question was peripheral blood, obtained in a trial of Ad26.COV2.S vaccine versus placebo. The sequence was obtained from a person aged 18-60 years who received the Ad26.COV2.S COVID-19 vaccine or a placebo.

DNA for the CDR3: TGTGCCAGCAGCTTTACAGGGGTCTCGGCTGGCTACACCTTC. This encodes CASSFTGVSAGYTF. The V call is TRBV7-2, the J call TRBJ1-2; 7 nucleotides match TRBD1. Germline lookup yields CDR1 SGHTA and CDR2 FQGNSA. Losses at the gene ends were 3 bases for V and 7 bases for J; bases not matched to a gene: 8. The CDR3 contains 14 residues.